The 27 T cell receptor beta chains reported below all come from one sample, sequenced in a study of Ad26.COV2.S vaccination and SARS-CoV-2 variants. Profiling relied on immunoSEQ multiplex PCR, and the TCRdb table lists in-frame clones only, not all of them. The table shows roughly 150,000 clones, with about nine tenths occurring only once. The sample consisted of peripheral blood, taken after recovery from COVID-19. The receptors derive from a human donor who had recovered from COVID-19.

This clone was detected once. This rearrangement joins TRBV7-9 to TRBJ1-6; possibly TRBD1 for D (5 bases). The CDR3 is made up of 14 amino acids. Trimming took off 5 bases at V and 1 base at J, with 6 bases between the two ends. Germline CDR1 and CDR2: SEHNR and FQNEAQ (reference sequence). In DNA form, the CDR3 reads TGTGCCAGCAGCCGGACATCCTATAATTCACCCCTCCACTTT. This translates into CASSRTSYNSPLHF.

About this clone itself: The junction and the germline gene differ at one end; a read error may be behind it. The same CDR3 can be traced to other DNA sequences in this sample. V is TRBV19 and J is TRBJ2-7; perhaps D is TRBD1 or TRBD2 (7 bases each). The V gene's germline CDR1 is LNHDA and CDR2 SQIVND (reference sequence). CDR3 length: 15 residues. CDR3 region: CASSYSTGWDYEQYF. CDR3 coding DNA: TGTGCCAGTAGTTATTCGACAGGGTGGGACTACGAGCAGTACTTT.

The rearrangement joins TRBV10-2 to TRBJ2-5; TRBD2 might be the D (6 bases). V gave up 2 bases and J gave up 3 bases, with 13 bases separating them. This CDR3 comprises 15 residues. The germline V gene encodes CDR1 WSHSY and CDR2 SAAADI. The CDR3 DNA is TGCGCCAGCAGTGAGCCCACTAGCCTCGAAGAGACCCAGTACTTC. The encoded protein is CASSEPTSLEETQYF.

V usage is TRBV7-9 and J usage is TRBJ2-2, with 7 nucleotides matching TRBD2. The trim removed 7 bases at V and 0 bases at J, leaving 17 bases unmatched. The CDR3 has 19 residues. In germline, CDR1 is SEHNR, CDR2 FQNEAQ (reference sequence). The CDR3 reads CASTTTPGTTISNTGELFF. The CDR3 DNA is TGTGCCAGCACCACCACCCCCGGGACTACAATTTCGAACACCGGGGAGCTGTTTTTT.

This chain joins TRBV5-1 and TRBJ1-3; a weak D match, TRBD1 (5 bases). Germline assignment: CDR1 SGHRS and CDR2 YFSETQ. The ends were cut back, 4 bases at V and 1 base at J, with 12 bases in the middle. This CDR3 spans 15 amino acids. The CDR3 reads CASSRGDTSGNTIYF. The CDR3 DNA follows: TGCGCCAGCAGCAGGGGAGACACGTCTGGAAACACCATATATTTT. Variable domain in full (rest from reference TRBV5-1 and TRBJ1-3): KAGVTQTPRYLIKTRGQQVTLSCSPISGHRSVSWYQQTPGQGLQFLFEYFSETQRNKGNFPGRFSGRQFSNSRSEMNVSTLELGDSALYLCASSRGDTSGNTIYFGEGSWLTVV.

The rearrangement joins TRBV4-3 to TRBJ1-6; possibly TRBD1 for D (5 bases). Germline assignment: CDR1 LGHNA and CDR2 YSLEER. Trimming took off 0 bases at V and 14 bases at J, with 8 bases between the two ends. The CDR3 spans 12 residues. The CDR3 reads CASSQDRQSLHF. CDR3 DNA sequence: TGCGCCAGCAGCCAAGATCGACAGTCCCTCCACTTT.

This rearrangement joins TRBV5-1 to TRBJ2-7; possibly TRBD1 for D (5 bases). V gave up 1 base and J gave up 5 bases, with 16 bases separating them. Germline V gene sequence: CDR1 SGHRS, CDR2 YFSETQ. The CDR3 contains 15 residues. The CDR3 protein is CASSLRGRPDDEQYF. CDR3 nucleotides: TGCGCCAGCAGCTTGAGGGGCAGGCCCGACGACGAGCAGTACTTC.

This chain uses TRBV7-9 with TRBJ2-1; no firm D call. CDR3 size: 15 residues. V was cut by 4 bases and J by 6 bases, with 16 bases left in between. Looked up from germline, CDR1 is SEHNR and CDR2 is FQNEAQ (reference sequence). As DNA, the CDR3 is TGTGCCAGCAGCTACCCGACGGATTTTAGCAATGAGCAGTTCTTC. This encodes CASSYPTDFSNEQFF.

A few counts support this clone. This chain uses TRBV24-1 with TRBJ1-2; 10 nucleotides match TRBD1. Germline assignment: CDR1 KGHDR and CDR2 SFDVKD. There are 15 residues in the CDR3. The V segment lost 4 bases and the J segment 5 bases; nucleotides outside the gene matches: 6. The CDR3 here is CATSDPRTGGYGYTF. The CDR3 DNA reads as TGTGCCACCAGTGACCCCCGGACAGGGGGTTATGGCTACACCTTC.

V is TRBV5-5 and J is TRBJ2-2; 13 bases align to TRBD2. V was pared by 0 bases and J by 3 bases, with 11 bases of the junction left unmatched. This CDR3 is 20 amino acids long. Germline V CDR1 and CDR2: SGHKS, YYEKEE (reference sequence). CDR3 loop: CASSLVGGLAGYIDTGELFF. CDR3 bases: TGTGCCAGCAGCTTGGTAGGGGGACTAGCGGGGTATATTGACACCGGGGAGCTGTTTTTT.

This chain joins TRBV27 and TRBJ2-5, with 8 bases aligning to TRBD1. From germline, CDR1 is MNHEY and CDR2 SMNVEV (reference sequence). This CDR3 spans 15 amino acids. With 8 bases clipped from V and 2 bases from J, the junction kept 10 bases outside the gene matches. The CDR3 DNA sequence: TGTGCCAGCCGTTCCAGGGGGCTCGTTCAAGAGACCCAGTACTTC. It yields the protein CASRSRGLVQETQYF.

The gene calls are TRBV10-3 and TRBJ1-1; D unclear. This CDR3 spans 12 amino acids. V was cut by 7 bases and J by 0 bases, with 6 bases left in between. Germline lookup yields CDR1 ENHRY and CDR2 SYGVKD. The CDR3 DNA reads TGTGCCATCAAGACGCTGAACACTGAAGCTTTCTTT. It encodes CAIKTLNTEAFF.

The rearrangement links TRBV4-1 to TRBJ2-1, with 8 bases identical to TRBD1. The CDR3 sequence is 16 residues long. V shed 6 bases and J 6 bases; nucleotides not matched to a gene: 13. Per the germline V gene, CDR1 is MGHRA and CDR2 is YSYEKL. The CDR3 region has the DNA TGCGCCAGCAGACCAAACGGACAGGGTAATTCCAATGAGCAGTTCTTC. Translating gives CASRPNGQGNSNEQFF.

This chain uses TRBV5-4 with TRBJ1-1; D possibly corresponds to TRBD1 (6 bases). The CDR3 sequence is 16 residues long. V dropped 4 bases and J dropped 1 base, with 17 bases sitting between them. Germline V gene data show CDR1 as SGHNT and CDR2 as YYREEE (reference sequence). The CDR3 sequence is CASSPSWGQSNTEAFF. Written as DNA, the CDR3 is TGTGCCAGCAGCCCGTCGTGGGGACAATCGAACACTGAAGCTTTCTTT.

This clone was counted only a few times. The rearrangement links TRBV5-6 to TRBJ2-2; D is possibly TRBD2 (5 bases). Germline values: CDR1 SGHDT, CDR2 YYEEEE. The CDR3 contains 15 residues. The V and J ends lost 0 bases and 3 bases respectively, with 9 bases between them. DNA for the CDR3: TGTGCCAGCAGCTTGGCCGGGGTGGACACCGGGGAGCTGTTTTTT. This translates into CASSLAGVDTGELFF. The full variable domain, completed using reference TRBV5-6 and TRBJ2-2, is DAGVTQSPTHLIKTRGQQVTLRCSPKSGHDTVSWYQQALGQGPQFIFQYYEEEERQRGNFPDRFSGHQFPNYSSELNVNALLLGDSALYLCASSLAGVDTGELFFGEGSRLTVL.

The chain is built from TRBV3-1 (or the pseudogene TRBV3-2) and TRBJ2-5, with TRBD2 matching over 8 bases. The length of the CDR3 is 15 residues. V shed 6 bases and J 5 bases; nucleotides not matched to a gene: 11. Germline CDR1 is LGHDT and CDR2 is YNNKEL (reference sequence). CDR3 DNA: TGTGCCAGCAGTCGGGGGGGGCCGACCTTGGAGACCCAGTACTTC. Its protein product is CASSRGGPTLETQYF.

The chain is built from TRBV28 and TRBJ2-3, with 12 positions matching TRBD2. From germline, CDR1 is MDHEN and CDR2 SYDVKM. Trimming took 6 bases from V and 5 from J; bases not matched to a gene: 15. The CDR3 totals 18 residues. The CDR3 sequence is CASSQTQLAGGMIDTQYF. CDR3 DNA sequence: TGTGCCAGCAGCCAAACCCAACTAGCGGGGGGTATGATAGATACGCAGTATTTT.

The V gene is TRBV7-9, the J gene TRBJ2-1, with 10 bases that match TRBD2. J gave up 6 bases and V 4 bases, and 3 bases lay outside the gene matches. This CDR3 is built from 14 residues. From germline, CDR1 is SEHNR and CDR2 FQNEAQ (reference sequence). The CDR3 DNA follows: TGTGCCAGCAGCTCAGCGGGGGGGCCCAATGAGCAGTTCTTC. This codes for CASSSAGGPNEQFF.

The chain is built from TRBV6-6 and TRBJ1-1, with D maybe TRBD1 (5 bases). V was clipped by 11 bases and J by 3 bases, with 13 bases between them. Germline assignment: CDR1 MNHNY and CDR2 SVGAGI (reference sequence). This CDR3 contains 12 residues. As DNA, the CDR3 is TGTGCCTCCTCCGGGACGGACACTGAAGCTTTCTTT. Protein sequence: CASSGTDTEAFF.

By share of the sample, this clone is medium-sized. V is TRBV28 and J is TRBJ2-5, with 11 nucleotides matching TRBD2. Looked up from germline, CDR1 is MDHEN and CDR2 is SYDVKM. The CDR3 runs 17 residues. Unmatched junction bases numbered 8, after V lost 4 bases and J lost 1 base. The CDR3: CASSSYVLAGAQETQYF. The CDR3, as DNA: TGTGCCAGCAGTTCATACGTACTAGCGGGGGCCCAAGAGACCCAGTACTTC.

J is TRBJ1-2 and V is TRBV7-8; perhaps TRBD1 as D (6 bases). This CDR3 spans 15 amino acids. CDR1 is SGHVS and CDR2 is FQNEAQ in the germline V gene. The V and J ends lost 1 base and 6 bases respectively, with 15 bases between them. CDR3 coding DNA: TGTGCCAGCAGCTTAGGAGACAGGAGACTGAATGGCTACACCTTC. As protein: CASSLGDRRLNGYTF.

The chain uses TRBV19 and TRBJ1-1, with 7 bases matching TRBD1. The length of the CDR3 is 13 residues. The V gene's germline CDR1 is LNHDA and CDR2 SQIVND (reference sequence). V lost 10 bases and J lost 1; bases outside the gene matches: 6. The chain's CDR3 is CATEDRANTEAFF. CDR3 nucleotide sequence: TGTGCCACCGAAGACAGGGCGAACACTGAAGCTTTCTTT. The variable domain in full, with the rest retrieved from reference TRBV19 and TRBJ1-1, is DGGITQSPKYLFRKEGQNVTLSCEQNLNHDAMYWYRQDPGQGLRLIYYSQIVNDFQKGDIAEGYSVSREKKESFPLTVTSAQKNPTAFYLCATEDRANTEAFFGQGTRLTVV.

The rearrangement joins TRBV6-5 to TRBJ2-1; no firm D call. V gave up 7 bases and J gave up 8 bases, with 9 bases separating them. Per germline, CDR1 MNHEY and CDR2 SVGAGI. The CDR3 consists of 11 residues. The CDR3 region has the DNA TGTGCCAGCAAGCGACGGGATGAGCAGTTCTTC. Protein sequence: CASKRRDEQFF.

The rearrangement joins TRBV6-4 to TRBJ2-1, with a weak D call TRBD1 (5 bases). V was shortened by 3 bases and J by 6 bases, with 12 bases between the two germline ends. Per the germline V gene, CDR1 is MRHNA and CDR2 is SNTAGT. This CDR3 is built from 14 residues. The CDR3 loop is CASSEGVGSNEQFF. The CDR3 DNA is TGTGCCAGCAGTGAAGGGGTGGGATCCAATGAGCAGTTCTTC.

This clone showed up just a few times. At the DNA level, this CDR3 is encoded by other sequences in the same sample as well. The genes are TRBV28 and TRBJ2-7; D not certain. V was pared by 8 bases and J by 1 base, with 3 bases between. Germline assignment: CDR1 MDHEN and CDR2 SYDVKM. This CDR3 contains 10 residues. The CDR3 reads CASGSYEQYF. Written as DNA, the CDR3 is TGTGCCAGCGGTTCCTACGAGCAGTACTTC.

This clone was observed once. The V gene is TRBV15, the J gene TRBJ2-2; the D gene is possibly TRBD1 (6 bases). The CDR3 is 14 amino acids. CDR1 and CDR2 (germline): LNHNV, YYDKDF (reference sequence). The V gene lost 9 bases and the J gene lost 1 base, with 12 bases spanning the gap. CDR3 sequence reads: CATSRTENTGELFF. The DNA of the CDR3 is TGTGCCACTTCTAGGACAGAGAACACCGGGGAGCTGTTTTTT. Combining the CDR3 with reference TRBV15 and TRBJ2-2 gives the whole variable domain DAMVIQNPRYQVTQFGKPVTLSCSQTLNHNVMYWYQQKSSQAPKLLFHYYDKDFNNEADTPDNFQSRRPNTSFCFLDIRSPGLGDTAMYLCATSRTENTGELFFGEGSRLTVL.

V and J are TRBV20-1 and TRBJ2-5; no firm D call. CDR1 is DFQATT and CDR2 is SNEGSKA in the germline V gene (reference sequence). Trimming stripped 5 bases from V and 8 bases from J, with 9 bases between. CDR3 length equals 10 residues. In DNA form, the CDR3 reads TGCAGTGCTGGCGGCCATACCCAGTACTTC. Its protein is CSAGGHTQYF.